Sequencing of this T cell receptor beta chain was carried out in a study of T cell repertoires in cytomegalovirus infection. Study context: Public TCR beta signatures marked donors with CMV infection and the matching HLA.

Comments on this clonotype: Its specificity is not known.

The V gene end was trimmed by 3 bases and the J gene end by 5 bases; junction bases not matched to a gene: 6. This CDR3 is 14 amino acids long. Per germline, CDR1 MGHRA and CDR2 YSYEKL. Study observations and caveats: Dominating the ex vivo response were TCR beta clonotypes that were CMV-specific and HLA-C-restricted. Cumulative frequency of public TCR beta families picked out carriers of CMV plus the relevant HLA.

TCRdb independently ran MiXCR on the reads; one entry per CDR3 protein. The sample lists 450,000 to 550,000 distinct CDR3 sequences, about 15% seen once, with about 24% in the top ten. This chain connects TRBV4-1 to TRBJ1-1, with 7 nucleotides matching TRBD1. The specimen was CD8+ T cells from PBMCs. This TCR was recovered from a human donor in good health (CMV status not recorded). Some clones in this sample may be carry-over from other donors' samples. This CDR3 is CASSHSRGRTEAFF. CDR3 nucleotides: TGCGCCAGCAGCCATTCGAGGGGGCGGACTGAAGCTTTCTTT.